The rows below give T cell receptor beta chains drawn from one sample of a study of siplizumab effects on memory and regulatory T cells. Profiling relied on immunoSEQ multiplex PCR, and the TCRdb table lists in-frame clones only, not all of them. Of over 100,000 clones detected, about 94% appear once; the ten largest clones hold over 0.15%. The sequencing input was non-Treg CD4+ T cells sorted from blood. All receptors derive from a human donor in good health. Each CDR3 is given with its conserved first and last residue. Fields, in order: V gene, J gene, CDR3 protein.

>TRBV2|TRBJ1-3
CASVGTAARTIYF
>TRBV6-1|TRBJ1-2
CASSDLHTGSGYGYTF
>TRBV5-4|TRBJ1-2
CASSLGMQGALGYTF
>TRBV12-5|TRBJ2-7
CASGTSGEQYF
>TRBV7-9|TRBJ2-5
CASSPLHWYQETQYF
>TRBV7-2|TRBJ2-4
CASSTGLAVQNIQYF
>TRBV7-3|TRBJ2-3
CASSAVSTDTQYF
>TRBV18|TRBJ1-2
CASSPDMAVNYGYTF
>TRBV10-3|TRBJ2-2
CAISQGDTGELFF
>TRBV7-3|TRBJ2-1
CASSLTRETYNEQFF
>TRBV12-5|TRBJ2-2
CASGLATFGGDPGELFF
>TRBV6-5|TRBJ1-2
CASSYPGGYTF